The clone carrying this TCR beta chain came up a few times. This sample is part of a study of CD8 T cells in ankylosing spondylitis. TCRdb ran MiXCR on the 5' RACE reads and lists one entry per CDR3 protein. The sample yields about 240,000 distinct CDR3 sequences, about 10% seen once. The CDR3 covers 17 residues. Germline loops: CDR1 KGHDR, CDR2 SFDVKD. The trim removed 3 bases at V and 3 bases at J, leaving 10 bases unmatched. The chain combines TRBV24-1 with TRBJ2-3, with 8 bases fitting TRBD2. Material: blood, either unsorted or a sorted T cell fraction (not recorded which). This clonotype was obtained from a male donor with ankylosing spondylitis or in good health (not recorded which). CDR3 amino acids: CATSDRSGLVGTDTQYF. CDR3 sequence (DNA): TGTGCCACCAGTGATCGTTCGGGACTAGTTGGTACAGATACGCAGTATTTT.